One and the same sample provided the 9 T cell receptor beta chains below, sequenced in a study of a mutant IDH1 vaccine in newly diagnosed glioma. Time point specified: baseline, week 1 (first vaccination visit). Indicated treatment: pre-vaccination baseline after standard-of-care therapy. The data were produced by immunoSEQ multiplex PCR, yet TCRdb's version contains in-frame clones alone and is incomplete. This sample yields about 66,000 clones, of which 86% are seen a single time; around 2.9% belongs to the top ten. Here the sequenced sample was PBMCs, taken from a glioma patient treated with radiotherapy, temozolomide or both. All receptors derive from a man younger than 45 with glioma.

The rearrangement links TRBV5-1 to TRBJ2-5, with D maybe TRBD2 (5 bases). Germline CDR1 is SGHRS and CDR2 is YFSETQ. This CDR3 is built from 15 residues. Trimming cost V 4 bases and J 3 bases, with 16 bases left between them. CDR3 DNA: TGCGCCAGCAGCCCATCCGGGGTTGTTAAAGAGACCCAGTACTTC. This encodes CASSPSGVVKETQYF.

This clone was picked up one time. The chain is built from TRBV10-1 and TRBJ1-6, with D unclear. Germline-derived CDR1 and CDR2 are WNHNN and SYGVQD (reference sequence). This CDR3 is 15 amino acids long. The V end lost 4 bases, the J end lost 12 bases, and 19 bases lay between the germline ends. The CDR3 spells CASSVRSRQLRPLHF. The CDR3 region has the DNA TGCGCCAGCAGTGTGAGATCCAGGCAACTTAGACCCCTCCACTTT.

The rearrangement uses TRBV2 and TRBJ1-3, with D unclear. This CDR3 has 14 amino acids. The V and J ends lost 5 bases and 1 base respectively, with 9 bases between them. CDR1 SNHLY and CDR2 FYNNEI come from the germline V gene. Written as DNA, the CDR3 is TGTGCCAGCAGTCTGGGGATTTCTGGAAACACCATATATTTT. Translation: CASSLGISGNTIYF.

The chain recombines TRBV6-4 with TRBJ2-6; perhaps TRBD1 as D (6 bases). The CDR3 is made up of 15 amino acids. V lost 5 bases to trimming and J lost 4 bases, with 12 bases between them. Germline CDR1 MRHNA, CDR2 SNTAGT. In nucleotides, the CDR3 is TGTGCCAGCAGTCCAACAGGGTGGGGGGCCAACGTCCTGACTTTC. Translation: CASSPTGWGANVLTF.

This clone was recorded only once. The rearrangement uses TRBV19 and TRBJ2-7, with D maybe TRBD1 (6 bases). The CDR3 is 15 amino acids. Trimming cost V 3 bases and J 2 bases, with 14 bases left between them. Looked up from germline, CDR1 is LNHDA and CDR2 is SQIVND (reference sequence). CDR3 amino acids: CASSIQTGRTYEQYF. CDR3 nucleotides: TGTGCCAGTAGTATTCAGACAGGTAGAACCTACGAGCAGTACTTC.

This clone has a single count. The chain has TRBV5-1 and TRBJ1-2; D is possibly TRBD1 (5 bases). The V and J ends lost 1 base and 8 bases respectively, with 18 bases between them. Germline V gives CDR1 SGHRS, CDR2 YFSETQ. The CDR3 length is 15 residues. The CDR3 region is CASSLSPGRVDGYTF. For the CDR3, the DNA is TGCGCCAGCAGCTTGTCCCCGGGGCGGGTCGACGGCTACACCTTC.

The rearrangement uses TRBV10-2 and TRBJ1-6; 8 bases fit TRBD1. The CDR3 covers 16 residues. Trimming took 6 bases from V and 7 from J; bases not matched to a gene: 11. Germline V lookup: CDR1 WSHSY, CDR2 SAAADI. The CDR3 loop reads CASRPTRDRRNSPLHF. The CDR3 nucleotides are TGCGCCAGCAGGCCCACCAGGGACAGGCGAAATTCACCCCTCCACTTT.

The CDR3 here is CASSDSNRDYTEAFF. CDR3 coding DNA: TGTGCCAGCAGTGACTCGAACAGGGATTACACTGAAGCTTTCTTT. The V call is TRBV6-4, the J call TRBJ1-1; perhaps TRBD1 as D (6 bases). Trimming stripped 0 bases from V and 3 bases from J, with 11 bases between. The CDR3 runs 15 residues. Looked up from germline, CDR1 is MRHNA and CDR2 is SNTAGT.

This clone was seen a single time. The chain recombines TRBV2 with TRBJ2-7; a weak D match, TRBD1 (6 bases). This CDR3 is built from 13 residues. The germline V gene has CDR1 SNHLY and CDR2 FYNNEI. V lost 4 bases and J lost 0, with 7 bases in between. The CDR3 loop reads CASSGTASYEQYF. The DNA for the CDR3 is TGTGCCAGCAGTGGGACAGCCTCCTACGAGCAGTACTTC.